This T cell receptor (beta chain) was found in a study of blood T cell repertoires in COVID-19. This clone occurred a few times. Trimming removed 1 base from V and 5 bases from J; junction bases left unmatched: 5. The germline V gene has CDR1 LGHDT and CDR2 YNNKEL (reference sequence). The CDR3 loop spans 15 amino acids. In the study's own analysis: Reference gene primer amplification in the assay estimated nucleated cell counts. The method was immunoSEQ multiplex PCR; TCRdb's version includes in-frame clones alone and lacks a portion of them. Clone size and V and J calls were adopted from that table, with D and trimming inferred from the DNA. The sample includes 120,000 or so clones, roughly four fifths seen only once; the top ten take about a sixth.

Specimen: peripheral blood. The genes are TRBV3-1 (or the pseudogene TRBV3-2) and TRBJ2-1, with TRBD2 matching 7 bases. This TCR was sampled from a man younger than 40 with COVID-19, enrolled during active disease. The chain's CDR3 is CASSQGGLRDNEQFF. Written as DNA, the CDR3 is TGTGCCAGCAGCCAAGGGGGACTAAGGGACAATGAGCAGTTCTTC.